Below, 18 T cell receptor beta chains from the same sample are listed, as sequenced in a study of cytomegalovirus exposure and HLA in healthy donors. The study ran its PCR with 60 Vbeta and 13 Jbeta primers. Libraries were prepared by immunoSEQ multiplex PCR; TCRdb keeps only in-frame clonotypes and omits some of them. Altogether a few hundred thousand clones are present, 81% being singletons, with the ten largest covering around 8.6%. What was sequenced was PBMCs. These TCRs come from a woman in her sixties in good health and CMV-seropositive.

This chain connects TRBV29-1 to TRBJ1-1, with 8 bases identical to TRBD1. Per the germline V gene, CDR1 is SQVTM and CDR2 is ANQGSEA. With V trimmed by 5 bases and J by 0 bases, 5 bases remained unmatched. CDR3 length: 14 residues. The CDR3 is CSVSGTGMNTEAFF. As DNA, the CDR3 is TGCAGCGTTTCCGGGACAGGAATGAACACTGAAGCTTTCTTT.

The V gene is TRBV4-1, the J gene TRBJ1-4; possible D gene TRBD1, 5 bases. Germline V lookup: CDR1 MGHRA, CDR2 YSYEKL. With 3 bases removed from V and 8 bases from J, the gap between germline ends came to 16 bases. The CDR3 runs 15 residues. The CDR3 region has the DNA TGCGCCAGCAGCCAGATGGGACTAACGTCCGAAAAACTGTTTTTT. This codes for CASSQMGLTSEKLFF.

This clone was observed a single time. Here the CDR3 reads CASSPRTSGYNEQFF. CDR3 sequence (DNA): TGTGCCAGCAGCCCCAGGACTAGCGGTTACAATGAGCAGTTCTTC. The chain has TRBV7-7 and TRBJ2-1, with 10 bases matching TRBD2. The CDR3 loop spans 15 amino acids. Germline lookup yields CDR1 SSHAT and CDR2 FNYEAQ (reference sequence). V trimming: 5 bases; J trimming: 4 bases; junction bases outside the gene matches: 5.

V is TRBV10-3 and J is TRBJ2-3, with 12 nucleotides matching TRBD2. Germline-derived CDR1 and CDR2 are ENHRY and SYGVKD. This CDR3 is built from 15 residues. Trimming at V came to 2 bases and at J to 5 bases, leaving 2 bases not matched to a gene. CDR3 region: CAISEPSGGGDTQYF. In DNA, the CDR3 is TGTGCCATCAGTGAGCCTAGCGGGGGGGGAGATACGCAGTATTTT.

This clone has a single count. This sequence joins TRBV6-1 and TRBJ2-3, with D possibly matching TRBD1 (5 bases). This CDR3 has 15 residues. Germline CDR1 MNHNS, CDR2 SASEGT. V lost 2 bases, J lost 6 bases, and 15 bases lay in between. The CDR3 bases are TGTGCCAGCAGTGAATCCAGGGAAGGGCTGGATACGCAGTATTTT. It encodes CASSESREGLDTQYF.

The DNA of the CDR3 is TGCGCCAGCAGCTTGGAGTCAGCCTCCCTAGTCTATGGCTACACCTTC. Amino acids: CASSLESASLVYGYTF. V is TRBV5-1 and J is TRBJ1-2, with no clear D. The CDR3 runs 16 residues. V lost 0 bases and J lost 4, with 16 bases in between. The germline CDR1 and CDR2 sequences are SGHRS and YFSETQ.

This clone was recorded a few times. V is TRBV4-1 and J is TRBJ1-4; D remains unclear. V shed 7 bases and J shed 0 bases, with 9 bases lying between them. In germline, CDR1 is MGHRA, CDR2 YSYEKL. The CDR3 sequence is 14 residues long. The CDR3 loop reads CASTLTTTNEKLFF. In nucleotides, the CDR3 is TGCGCCAGCACCCTGACAACAACTAATGAAAAACTGTTTTTT.

The rearrangement uses TRBV5-1 and TRBJ2-7; 7 nucleotides match TRBD2. The CDR3 has 14 amino acids. Germline V gene lookup returns CDR1 SGHRS and CDR2 YFSETQ. With 0 bases clipped from V and 3 bases from J, the junction kept 3 bases outside the gene matches. The CDR3: CASSLERGYYEQYF. The CDR3, as DNA: TGCGCCAGCAGCTTGGAGCGGGGATACTACGAGCAGTACTTC.

J is TRBJ1-5 and V is TRBV15, with D maybe TRBD1 (6 bases). The CDR3 extends over 15 amino acids. Germline assignment: CDR1 LNHNV and CDR2 YYDKDF (reference sequence). Trimming left V 3 bases short and J 4 bases short, with 13 bases between. DNA of the CDR3: TGTGCCACCAGCAGGGAAAGGACAGTTAATCAGCCCCAGCATTTT. Protein: CATSRERTVNQPQHF.

Concerning this clone: Other nucleotide sequences from this sample produce the same CDR3. The chain combines TRBV18 with TRBJ1-1, with 9 bases fitting TRBD1. The V segment lost 2 bases and the J segment 5 bases; nucleotides outside the gene matches: 0. From germline, CDR1 is KGHSH and CDR2 LQKENI. This CDR3 region has 13 residues. CDR3: CASSPGQGTEAFF. CDR3 nucleotide sequence: TGTGCCAGCTCACCAGGACAGGGGACTGAAGCTTTCTTT.

The chain uses TRBV5-1 and TRBJ2-6, with TRBD1 matching 10 bases. V lost 3 bases to trimming and J lost 0 bases; unmatched junction nucleotides: 6. In germline, CDR1 is SGHRS, CDR2 YFSETQ. This CDR3 contains 18 residues. CDR3: CASSYRQGASSGANVLTF. The CDR3 DNA reads TGCGCCAGCAGCTATCGACAGGGGGCGAGCTCTGGGGCCAACGTCCTGACTTTC.

The chain joins TRBV18 to TRBJ2-5; D remains ambiguous. The DNA matches TRBJ2-7 better at its end, which makes the J call doubtful. Per germline, CDR1 KGHSH and CDR2 LQKENI. The CDR3 extends over 13 amino acids. The CDR3 DNA follows: TGTGCCAGCTCACCACCGAGCTCCTACGAGCAGTACTTC. It specifies CASSPPSSYEQYF.

This clone has more than one count but fewer than ten. This chain connects TRBV6-6 to TRBJ2-7; maybe TRBD2 (6 bases). The ends were cut back, 0 bases at V and 1 base at J, with 7 bases in the middle. Germline V lookup: CDR1 MNHNY, CDR2 SVGAGI (reference sequence). The CDR3 is made up of 14 amino acids. CDR3 in amino acids: CASSYSEGSYEQYF. Written as DNA, the CDR3 is TGTGCCAGCAGTTACTCGGAGGGATCCTACGAGCAGTACTTC.

Only a few counts were recorded for this clone. V and J are TRBV7-8 and TRBJ2-1; 8 bases match TRBD2. The CDR3 runs to 13 residues. V dropped 5 bases and J dropped 10; count of bases not matched to a gene: 7. Per germline, CDR1 SGHVS and CDR2 FQNEAQ. The CDR3 reads CASSAREDGEQFF. CDR3 nucleotides: TGTGCCAGCAGCGCGCGGGAGGATGGGGAGCAGTTCTTC.

CDR3 protein: CASSQDGGGRDETQYF. The CDR3 DNA is TGCGCCAGCAGCCAAGATGGTGGCGGGAGGGACGAGACCCAGTACTTC. The genes are TRBV4-1 and TRBJ2-5, with TRBD2 identical over 9 bases. This CDR3 has 16 residues. The germline gives CDR1 MGHRA, CDR2 YSYEKL. V gave up 0 bases and J gave up 5 bases; unmatched junction bases: 7.

CDR3 DNA: TGTGCCAGTAGTGAGGTCGAGAGGGGACTAGCGGGAATGGAGACCCAGTACTTC. Protein sequence: CASSEVERGLAGMETQYF. V and J are TRBV19 and TRBJ2-5, with 13 bases that match TRBD2. The junction had 14 bases not matched to a gene; V was cut back by 5 bases and J by 5 bases. The germline CDR1 and CDR2 sequences are LNHDA and SQIVND (reference sequence). The CDR3 spans 18 residues.

The gene calls are TRBV5-1 and TRBJ2-1; D remains unclear. The germline V gene encodes CDR1 SGHRS and CDR2 YFSETQ. The CDR3 sequence is 13 residues long. The V and J ends lost 4 bases and 9 bases respectively, with 14 bases between them. The CDR3 loop reads CASSLAASTEQFF. The CDR3 coding sequence is TGCGCCAGCAGCCTTGCCGCGAGCACTGAGCAGTTCTTC.

V usage is TRBV7-9 and J usage is TRBJ1-4, with a tentative D call TRBD1 (5 bases). The V gene lost 5 bases and the J gene lost 3 bases, with 13 bases spanning the gap. Per germline, CDR1 SEHNR and CDR2 FQNEAQ (reference sequence). The CDR3 runs 15 residues. This CDR3 reads CASSPSAGSNEKLFF. The CDR3 DNA follows: TGTGCCAGCAGCCCCTCGGCAGGGTCTAATGAAAAACTGTTTTTT.